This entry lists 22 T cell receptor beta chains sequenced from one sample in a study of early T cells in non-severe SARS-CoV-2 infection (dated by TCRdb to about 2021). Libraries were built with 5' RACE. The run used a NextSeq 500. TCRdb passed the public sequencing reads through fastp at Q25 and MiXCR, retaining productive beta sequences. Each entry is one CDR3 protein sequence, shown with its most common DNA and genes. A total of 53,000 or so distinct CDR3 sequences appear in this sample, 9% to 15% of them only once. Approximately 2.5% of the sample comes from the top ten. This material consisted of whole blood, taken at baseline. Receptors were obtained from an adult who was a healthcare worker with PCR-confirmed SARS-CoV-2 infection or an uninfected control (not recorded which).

CDR3 loop: CASSPGLVLYEQYF. The DNA of the CDR3 is TGCGCCAGCAGCCCGGGACTAGTCCTCTACGAGCAGTACTTC. This chain uses TRBV4-1 with TRBJ2-7, with 8 bases that match TRBD2. This CDR3 has 14 amino acids. Germline V CDR1 and CDR2: MGHRA, YSYEKL. Trimming cost V 4 bases and J 3 bases; bases outside gene matches: 5.

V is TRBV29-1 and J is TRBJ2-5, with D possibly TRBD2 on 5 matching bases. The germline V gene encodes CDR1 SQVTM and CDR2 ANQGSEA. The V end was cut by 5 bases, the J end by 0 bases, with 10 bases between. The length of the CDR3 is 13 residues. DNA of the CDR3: TGCAGCGTTACGCCGGGGTACCAAGAGACCCAGTACTTC. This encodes CSVTPGYQETQYF.

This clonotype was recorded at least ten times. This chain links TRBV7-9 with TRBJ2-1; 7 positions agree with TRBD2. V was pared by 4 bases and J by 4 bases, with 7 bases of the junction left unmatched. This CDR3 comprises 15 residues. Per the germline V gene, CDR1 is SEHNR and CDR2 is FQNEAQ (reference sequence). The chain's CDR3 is CASSSGLGGYNEQFF. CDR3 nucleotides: TGTGCCAGCAGCTCAGGACTAGGAGGGTACAATGAGCAGTTCTTC.

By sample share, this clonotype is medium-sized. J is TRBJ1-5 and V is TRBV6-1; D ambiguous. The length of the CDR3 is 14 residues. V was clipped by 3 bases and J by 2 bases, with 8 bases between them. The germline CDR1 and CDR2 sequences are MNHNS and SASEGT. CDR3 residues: CASSEWQGNQPQHF. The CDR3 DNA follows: TGTGCCAGCAGTGAGTGGCAGGGCAATCAGCCCCAGCATTTT.

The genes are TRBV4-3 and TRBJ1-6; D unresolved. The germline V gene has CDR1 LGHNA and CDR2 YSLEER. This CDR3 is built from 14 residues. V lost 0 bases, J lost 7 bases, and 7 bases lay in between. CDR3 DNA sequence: TGCGCCAGCAGCCAAGATAGGGTAAATTCACCCCTCCACTTT. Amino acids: CASSQDRVNSPLHF.

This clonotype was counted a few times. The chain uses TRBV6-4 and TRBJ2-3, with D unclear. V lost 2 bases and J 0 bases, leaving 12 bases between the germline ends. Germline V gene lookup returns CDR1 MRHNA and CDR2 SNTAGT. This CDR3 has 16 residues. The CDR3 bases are TGTGCCAGCAGTGACCAGGCCGCTTCGAGCACAGATACGCAGTATTTT. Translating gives CASSDQAASSTDTQYF.

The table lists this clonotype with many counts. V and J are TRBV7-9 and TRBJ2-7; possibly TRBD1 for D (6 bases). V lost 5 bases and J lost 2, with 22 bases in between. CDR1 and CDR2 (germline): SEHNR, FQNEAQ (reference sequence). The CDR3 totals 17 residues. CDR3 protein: CASSLVGKGEFAYEQYF. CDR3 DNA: TGTGCCAGCAGCCTAGTGGGTAAGGGGGAGTTTGCCTACGAGCAGTACTTC.

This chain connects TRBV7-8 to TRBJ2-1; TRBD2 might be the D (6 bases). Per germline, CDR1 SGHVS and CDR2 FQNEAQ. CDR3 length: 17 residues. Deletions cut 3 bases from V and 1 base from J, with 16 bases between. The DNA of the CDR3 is TGTGCCAGCAGCTTCCCGGGACTCTCGCTTTCCTACAATGAGCAGTTCTTC. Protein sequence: CASSFPGLSLSYNEQFF.

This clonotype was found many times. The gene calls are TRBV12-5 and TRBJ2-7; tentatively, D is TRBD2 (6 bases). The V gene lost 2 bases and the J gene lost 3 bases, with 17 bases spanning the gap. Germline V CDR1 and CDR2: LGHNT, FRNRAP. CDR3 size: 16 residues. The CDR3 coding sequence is TGTGCTAGTGGTTTGAAAGCTGGAATGGGGGGCTACGAGCAGTACTTC. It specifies CASGLKAGMGGYEQYF.

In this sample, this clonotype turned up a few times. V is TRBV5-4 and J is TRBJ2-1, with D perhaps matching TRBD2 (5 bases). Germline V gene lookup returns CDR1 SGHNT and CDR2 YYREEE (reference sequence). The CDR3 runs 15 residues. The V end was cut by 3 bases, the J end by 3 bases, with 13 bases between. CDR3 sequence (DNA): TGTGCCAGCAGCTCCGGGATCCTACGCTACAATGAGCAGTTCTTC. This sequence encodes CASSSGILRYNEQFF.

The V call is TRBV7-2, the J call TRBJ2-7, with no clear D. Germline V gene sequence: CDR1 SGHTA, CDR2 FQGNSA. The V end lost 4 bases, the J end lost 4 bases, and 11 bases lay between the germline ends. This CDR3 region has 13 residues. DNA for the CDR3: TGTGCCAGCAGCTCCAATTGGGATTACGAGCAGTACTTC. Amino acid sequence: CASSSNWDYEQYF.

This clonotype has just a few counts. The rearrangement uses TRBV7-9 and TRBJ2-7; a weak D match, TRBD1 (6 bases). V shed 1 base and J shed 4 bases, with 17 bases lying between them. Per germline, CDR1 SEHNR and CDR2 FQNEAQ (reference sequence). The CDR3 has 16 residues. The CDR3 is CASSLVGGRDKYEQYF. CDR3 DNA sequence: TGTGCCAGCAGCTTAGTTGGAGGCCGGGACAAATACGAGCAGTACTTC.

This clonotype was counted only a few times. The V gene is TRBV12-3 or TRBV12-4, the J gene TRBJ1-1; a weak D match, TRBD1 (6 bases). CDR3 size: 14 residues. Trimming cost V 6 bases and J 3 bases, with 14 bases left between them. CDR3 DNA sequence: TGTGCCAGCAGCCTAAGGGGGGCGGACACTGAAGCTTTCTTT. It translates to CASSLRGADTEAFF.

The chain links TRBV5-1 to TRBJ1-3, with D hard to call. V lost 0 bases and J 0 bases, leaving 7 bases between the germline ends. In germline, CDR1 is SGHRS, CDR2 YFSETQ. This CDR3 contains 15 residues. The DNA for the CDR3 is TGCGCCAGCAGCTTGGGACCGATCTCTGGAAACACCATATATTTT. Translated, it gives CASSLGPISGNTIYF.

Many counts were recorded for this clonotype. DNA for the CDR3: TGTGCCAGCAGCTCCGGGATGGATACGCAGTATTTT. It specifies CASSSGMDTQYF. The chain recombines TRBV11-2 with TRBJ2-3; perhaps TRBD2 as D (5 bases). Trimming removed 4 bases at V and 6 bases at J, with 8 bases between. CDR3 length: 12 amino acids. In germline, CDR1 is SGHAT, CDR2 FQNNGV.

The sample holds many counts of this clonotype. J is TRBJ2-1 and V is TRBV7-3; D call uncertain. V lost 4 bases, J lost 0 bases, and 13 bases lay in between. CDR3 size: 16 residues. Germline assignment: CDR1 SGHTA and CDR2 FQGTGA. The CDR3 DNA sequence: TGTGCCAGCAGCTCCCAGCGTTTGAACTCCTACAATGAGCAGTTCTTC. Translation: CASSSQRLNSYNEQFF.

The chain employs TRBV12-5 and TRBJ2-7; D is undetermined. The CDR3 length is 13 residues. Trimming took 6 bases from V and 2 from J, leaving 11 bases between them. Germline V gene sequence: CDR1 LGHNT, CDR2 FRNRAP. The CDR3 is CASGDPPPYEQYF. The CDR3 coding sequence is TGTGCTAGTGGGGATCCTCCCCCCTACGAGCAGTACTTC.

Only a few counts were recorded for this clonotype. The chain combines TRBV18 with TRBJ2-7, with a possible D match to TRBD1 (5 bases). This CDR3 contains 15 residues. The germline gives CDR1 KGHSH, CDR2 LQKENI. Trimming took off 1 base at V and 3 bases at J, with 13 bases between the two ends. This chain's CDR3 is CASSPRSNRIYEQYF. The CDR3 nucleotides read TGTGCCAGCTCACCACGGAGCAACAGGATCTACGAGCAGTACTTC.

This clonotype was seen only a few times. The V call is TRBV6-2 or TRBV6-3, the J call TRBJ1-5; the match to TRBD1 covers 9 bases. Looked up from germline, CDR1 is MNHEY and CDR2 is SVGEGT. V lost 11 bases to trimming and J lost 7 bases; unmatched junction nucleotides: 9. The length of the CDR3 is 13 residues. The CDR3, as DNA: TGTGCCGCCGGACAGGGGAATTCCCAGCCCCAGCATTTT. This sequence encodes CAAGQGNSQPQHF.

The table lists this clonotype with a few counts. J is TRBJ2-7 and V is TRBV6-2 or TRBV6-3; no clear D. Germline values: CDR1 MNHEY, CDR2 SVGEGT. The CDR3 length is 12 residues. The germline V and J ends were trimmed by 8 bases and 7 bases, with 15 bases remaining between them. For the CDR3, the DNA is TGTGCCAGCGTTTTCGGGTATCGGGAGCAGTACTTC. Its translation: CASVFGYREQYF.

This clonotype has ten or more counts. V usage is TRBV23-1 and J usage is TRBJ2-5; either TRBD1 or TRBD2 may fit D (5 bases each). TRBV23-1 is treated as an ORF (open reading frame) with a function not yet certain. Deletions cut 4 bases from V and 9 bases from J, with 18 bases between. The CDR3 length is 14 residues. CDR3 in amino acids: CASSLRPGHEAQYF. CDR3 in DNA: TGCGCCAGCAGTCTTCGTCCGGGGCACGAGGCCCAGTACTTC.

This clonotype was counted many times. The CDR3 DNA follows: TGTGCCAGCAGTTTCCCGGGACAGAGCTACAATCAGCCCCAGCATTTT. It translates to CASSFPGQSYNQPQHF. J is TRBJ1-5 and V is TRBV28, with 7 nucleotides matching TRBD1. Unmatched junction bases numbered 8, after V lost 3 bases and J lost 3 bases. CDR1 is MDHEN, CDR2 SYDVKM, per germline. The CDR3 has 16 amino acids.